This T cell receptor (beta chain) stems from a study of human T cells and chemical hapten exposure. Noted time point: pre-sensitization, week 0. Treatment: therapeutic diphenylcyclopropenone sensitization with weekly scalp DPC. Per the germline V gene, CDR1 is SGDLS and CDR2 is YYNGEE. V dropped 9 bases and J dropped 4 bases, with 22 bases sitting between them. The CDR3 is made up of 15 amino acids. This clonotype was picked up many times. TCRdb called the RACE reads again in MiXCR, with one record for every CDR3 protein. In the table there are approximately 38,000 distinct CDR3 sequences, over 9.5% of which are singletons.

The TCR comes from a man under 40 with alopecia areata. Some clones in this sample may be carry-over from other donors' samples. The rearrangement uses TRBV9 and TRBJ1-1; a possible D gene is TRBD1 (5 bases). Sequences were derived from whole blood, sampled in connection with sensitization to the hapten diphenylcyclopropenone (DPC). The CDR3 region is CATGRDPARVTEAFF. CDR3 DNA: TGTGCCACCGGCCGGGACCCCGCTCGGGTCACTGAAGCTTTCTTT.